This T cell receptor (beta chain) was documented in a study of blood T cell repertoires in COVID-19. Germline CDR1 is SGHNT and CDR2 is YYREEE (reference sequence). CDR3 size: 16 residues. V shed 1 base, J shed 4 bases, and the junction held 5 bases outside the gene matches. Methods used by the authors: Amplification of reference gene primers was used by the study to estimate nucleated cell counts. Produced via immunoSEQ multiplex PCR; TCRdb's table is partial and in-frame only. Clone size and V and J calls were adopted from that table, with D and trimming inferred from the DNA. The table includes roughly 150,000 clones, 60% to 85% detected once.

The chain recombines TRBV5-4 with TRBJ2-3; TRBD2 aligns across 11 bases. The specimen sequenced was peripheral blood. The clonotype was recovered from a man in his sixties or seventies with acute or convalescent COVID-19. This CDR3 is CASSLNSGGASDTQYF. CDR3 DNA: TGTGCCAGCAGCTTGAATAGCGGGGGGGCCTCAGATACGCAGTATTTT.